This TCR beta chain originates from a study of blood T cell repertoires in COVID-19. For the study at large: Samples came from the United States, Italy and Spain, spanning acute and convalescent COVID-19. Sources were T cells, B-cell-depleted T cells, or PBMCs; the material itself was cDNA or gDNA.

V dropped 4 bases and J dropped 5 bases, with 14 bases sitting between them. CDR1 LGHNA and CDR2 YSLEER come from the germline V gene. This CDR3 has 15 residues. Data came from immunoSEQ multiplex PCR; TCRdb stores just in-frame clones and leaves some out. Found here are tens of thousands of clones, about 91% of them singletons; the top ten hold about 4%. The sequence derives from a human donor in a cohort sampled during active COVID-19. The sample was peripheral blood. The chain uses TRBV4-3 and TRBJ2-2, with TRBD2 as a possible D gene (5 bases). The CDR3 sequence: CASSRGGTWTGELFF. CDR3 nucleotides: TGCGCCAGCAGCCGCGGAGGAACGTGGACCGGGGAGCTGTTTTTT.